This is a list of T cell receptor beta chains from one sample in a study of tumor-infiltrating lymphocytes in primary liver carcinoma. TCRdb re-called the multiplex PCR reads with MiXCR, one entry per CDR3 protein. This table holds roughly 100,000 distinct CDR3 sequences, about three quarters found once. Sequenced sample: liver tumor tissue from sampling region 5. The receptors were gathered from a woman aged 55 to 70 with primary liver carcinoma and hepatitis B virus infection. Each CDR3 is given with its conserved first and last residue. A D gene is named only where the DNA matches it firmly. Rows may omit the clone size; those that give it use once, few, many or a size class.

v_call,clone_size,d_call,j_call,cdr3_length,cdr3_nt,cdr3_aa
TRBV28,NA,NA,TRBJ2-2,17,TGTGCCAGCAGTTCTCCTAGCGCGACCGCCAACACCGGGGAGCTGTTTTTT,CASSSPSATANTGELFF
TRBV11-2,NA,NA,TRBJ1-2,16,TGTGGCAGCAGCTTAAATGGCCAGAGCCGATCATATGGCTACACCTTC,CGSSLNGQSRSYGYTF
TRBV7-9,NA,NA,TRBJ2-1,16,TGTGCCAGCTCCGAGTTGAGCCTAGTCCCCTACAATGAGCAGTTCTTC,CASSELSLVPYNEQFF
TRBV30,many,NA,TRBJ1-2,12,TGTGCCTGGACAGGATTTTCTGGGGGCTACACCTTC,CAWTGFSGGYTF
TRBV7-4,NA,NA,TRBJ1-5,14,TGTGCCAGCGGCTTTTCCGGGCGCAATCAGCCCCAGCATTTT,CASGFSGRNQPQHF
TRBV11-2,NA,TRBD2,TRBJ2-1,15,TGTGCCAGCAGTACGATTAGCGGGAGAAGTAATGAGCAGTTCTTC,CASSTISGRSNEQFF
TRBV21-1,NA,NA,TRBJ1-4,16,TGTGCCAGCAGCAGTGGCGCTGGGCTTGGATATGAAAAACTGTTTTTT,CASSSGAGLGYEKLFF
TRBV10-1,NA,NA,TRBJ2-2,13,TGCTCCAGCAGTAAGGGGTCGACCGGGGAGCTGTTTTTT,CSSSKGSTGELFF
TRBV29-1,NA,TRBD1,TRBJ2-7,14,TGCAGTCCCGGAAGGGACAGGGAGGGCTACGAGCAGTACTTC,CSPGRDREGYEQYF
TRBV11-1,NA,NA,TRBJ2-2,16,TGTGCCGGCAGCCCAACAGGGATCATACTCATCGGGGAGCTGTTTTTT,CAGSPTGIILIGELFF
TRBV29-1,NA,NA,TRBJ2-1,13,TGCAGCGTTGGGAGCGTGGTTCACAATGAGCAGTTCTTT,CSVGSVVHNEQFF
TRBV30,NA,NA,TRBJ2-1,11,TGTGCCTGGCAGAAGAGTGGTGAGCAGTTCTTC,CAWQKSGEQFF
TRBV5-6,few,TRBD1,TRBJ1-6,14,TGTGTCAGCAGCTTGGACAGGGGCAATTCACCCCTCCACTTT,CVSSLDRGNSPLHF
TRBV11-2,NA,NA,TRBJ2-7,14,TGTGCCAGCAGCCCCACAAGCACCACCTACGAGCAGTACTTC,CASSPTSTTYEQYF
TRBV7-9,NA,NA,TRBJ2-7,15,TGTGTCAGCAGCTTAGTGGGGGGTTCTACCTACGAGCAGTACTTC,CVSSLVGGSTYEQYF
TRBV6-1,many,NA,TRBJ2-7,11,TGTGCCAGCAGTGCCTCCTACGAGCAGTACTTC,CASSASYEQYF
TRBV28,many,NA,TRBJ2-7,15,TGTGCCAGCAGATCGAACAGGGCTCTTCCCTACGAGCAGTACTTC,CASRSNRALPYEQYF
TRBV6-1,NA,TRBD1,TRBJ1-1,15,TGTGCCGGCAGTGGGTCGGGACAGCTGAACACTGAAGCTTTCTTT,CAGSGSGQLNTEAFF
TRBV7-9,many,NA,TRBJ2-3,15,TGTGCCAGCAGCCCAAGCTCGAGGAGCACAGATACGCAGTATTTT,CASSPSSRSTDTQYF
TRBV12-3/TRBV12-4,NA,TRBD2,TRBJ2-3,16,TGTGCCAGCAGCGCCAGGACTAGCGGGAGAGAGGATACACAGTATTTT,CASSARTSGREDTQYF
TRBV4-1,many,NA,TRBJ1-2,13,TGCGCCAGCAGCCAAGTCCGGAGCCATGGCTACACCTTC,CASSQVRSHGYTF
TRBV6-5,many,TRBD2,TRBJ2-2,14,TGTGCCGGGGGACTAGCGGGGAACACCGGGGAGCTGTTTTTT,CAGGLAGNTGELFF
TRBV28,NA,TRBD2,TRBJ2-1,13,TGTGCCAGCAGTATAGCGGGAGTGTCCTTGTGGTTCTTC,CASSIAGVSLWFF
TRBV4-2,NA,NA,TRBJ2-7,15,TGTGTCAGCAGCTTACTACCTAGGAGCTCCTACGAGCAGTACTTC,CVSSLLPRSSYEQYF
TRBV4-2,NA,TRBD2,TRBJ2-4,20,TGTGCCAGCAGCCAAGAGTACCCTAGCGGGAGGGTAGGGCCACGAAACATTCAGTACTTC,CASSQEYPSGRVGPRNIQYF
TRBV7-9,many,TRBD2,TRBJ2-5,16,TGTGCCAGCAGCTTTATAGCGGGAGGATCGGGAGAGACCCAGTACTTC,CASSFIAGGSGETQYF
TRBV7-9,NA,NA,TRBJ1-2,12,TGTGCCAGCAGCTTAGCGGGTACAAGCCACACCTTC,CASSLAGTSHTF
TRBV12-3/TRBV12-4,NA,NA,TRBJ1-2,13,TGTGCTAGCAGTTTCAAGAGATCGTACGGCTACACCTTC,CASSFKRSYGYTF
TRBV18,once,NA,TRBJ2-7,13,TGTGCCAGCCCACCACCGGGGTCCCACGAGCAGTACTTC,CASPPPGSHEQYF
TRBV6-5,NA,NA,TRBJ1-1,16,TGTGCCAGCGGTAGTGGAGGGGCCCACGGTTGGACTGAAGCTTTCTTT,CASGSGGAHGWTEAFF
TRBV5-1,many,NA,TRBJ1-6,15,TGCGCCAGCACCCTCGACGCGTTGGAGAATTCACCCCTCCACTTT,CASTLDALENSPLHF
TRBV28,many,NA,TRBJ2-7,15,TGTGCCAGCAGTTTATGGGACAACCCGACCTACGAGCAGTACTTC,CASSLWDNPTYEQYF
TRBV5-1,many,NA,TRBJ1-3,16,TGCGCCAGCAGCTCCCAAGGAGGTGTGTTTAGGGACACCATATATTTT,CASSSQGGVFRDTIYF
TRBV11-3,NA,NA,TRBJ2-1,18,TGTGCCAGGAGCTTAGGTCAAGGCGGAAGGGCCGGCTACAATGAGCAGCTCTTC,CARSLGQGGRAGYNEQLF
TRBV7-8,NA,NA,TRBJ2-2,17,TGTGCCAGCAGCTTACCCCGGACAACGGGGAACACCGGGGAGCTGTTTTTT,CASSLPRTTGNTGELFF
TRBV11-2,NA,TRBD2,TRBJ2-2,19,TGTGCCAGCAGCCCCTCTGTTGGACTAGCGGGAGAGGGCACCGGGGAGCTGTTTTTT,CASSPSVGLAGEGTGELFF
TRBV4-1,many,NA,TRBJ2-3,17,TGCGCCAGCCAAGGTGGGGGAGACACAGGGTTTACAGATACGCAGTATTTT,CASQGGGDTGFTDTQYF
TRBV11-3,once,TRBD1,TRBJ2-2,20,TGTGCCAGCAGCTTAGATTCCATCGGGACAGGGGCCTTGAACGCCGGGGAGCTGTTTTTT,CASSLDSIGTGALNAGELFF
TRBV13,few,TRBD2,TRBJ2-1,15,TGTGCCAGCAGCTTAGGGGGACTAGCCTACAATGAACAGCTCTTC,CASSLGGLAYNEQLF
TRBV11-3,medium-sized,NA,TRBJ2-1,16,TGTGCCAGCAGCTTAGTGGGGGGTTTAGTGTCCAATGAGCAGTTCTTC,CASSLVGGLVSNEQFF
TRBV29-1,NA,TRBD2,TRBJ2-7,14,TGCAGCGCGATCGGGACTAGCGGTAGGTACGAGCAGTACTTC,CSAIGTSGRYEQYF
TRBV30,many,NA,TRBJ2-5,10,TGTGCCTGGGGGACGGAGACCCAGTACTTC,CAWGTETQYF
TRBV12-3/TRBV12-4,NA,NA,TRBJ2-7,15,TGTACCAGCAGCCCCAGGGGCGGGAACTCCTACGATCAGTACTTC,CTSSPRGGNSYDQYF
TRBV4-1,NA,TRBD1,TRBJ1-1,14,TGCGCCAACAGATGGACAGGGATGAACACTGAAGCTTTCTTT,CANRWTGMNTEAFF
TRBV11-2,once,NA,TRBJ2-3,14,TGTGCCAGCAGCCGGCTGAGCGCCACAGATACGCAGTATTTT,CASSRLSATDTQYF
TRBV7-9,many,NA,TRBJ1-4,16,TGTGCCAGCAGCTTAAAAGGGTCTGCAACTAATGAAAAACTGTTTTTT,CASSLKGSATNEKLFF
TRBV6-2/TRBV6-3,NA,TRBD1,TRBJ1-1,14,TGTGCCAGTAGTTACCAGGGGGGGAACACTGTAGCTTTCTTT,CASSYQGGNTVAFF
TRBV28,NA,NA,TRBJ2-1,17,TGTGTCAGCAGCTCAAGGGCGCGAGCCCCCTTTGACAATGAGCAGTTCTTC,CVSSSRARAPFDNEQFF
TRBV7-9,NA,NA,TRBJ2-3,18,TGTGCCAACAGCTTAGCGCTAGTATCTTGGACCAGCGGTGATACGCAGTATTTT,CANSLALVSWTSGDTQYF
TRBV28,NA,NA,TRBJ1-5,16,TGTGCCAGCAGTCCCCTCCGGGGACAAGGCAATCAGCCCCAGCATTTT,CASSPLRGQGNQPQHF
TRBV6-6,NA,TRBD1,TRBJ1-5,15,TGTGCCATCAGCCGTGCACAGGGGGGCAATCAGCCCCAGCATTTT,CAISRAQGGNQPQHF
TRBV11-3,NA,NA,TRBJ2-7,14,TGTGCAAGCAACCTAACGAGTTGGGGGTACGAGCAGTACTTC,CASNLTSWGYEQYF
TRBV6-2/TRBV6-3,NA,TRBD2,TRBJ2-1,15,TGTGCCAGCAGTGGACTAGCAGGAGGGGTTGATGAGCAGCTCTTC,CASSGLAGGVDEQLF
TRBV11-2,medium-sized,NA,TRBJ2-3,12,TGTGCCAGCAGCTTCGACTCAGCATTGCAATATTTT,CASSFDSALQYF
TRBV28,NA,NA,TRBJ1-2,16,TGTGCCAGCGGTTTTATCGGGCCAGGGAGGATTCATGGCTACACCTTC,CASGFIGPGRIHGYTF
TRBV11-2,NA,TRBD1,TRBJ2-7,13,TGTGCCTGGAGCTTAGGACAGGGCCGGGAGCAGTACTTT,CAWSLGQGREQYF
TRBV11-2,NA,TRBD2,TRBJ2-1,17,TGTGCCAGCAGCAGGATACTAGCGGGAGGGTTGGGGGATGAGCAGTTCTTC,CASSRILAGGLGDEQFF